This TCR beta chain was captured by sequencing in a study of tumor-infiltrating lymphocytes in oesophageal squamous cell carcinoma. CDR1 MNHNY and CDR2 SVGAGI come from the germline V gene (reference sequence). This CDR3 region has 14 residues. The V gene end was trimmed by 1 base and the J gene end by 5 bases; junction bases not matched to a gene: 4. MiXCR was run by TCRdb on the PCR reads, yielding one entry per CDR3 protein. The sample consists of more than 9,500 distinct CDR3 sequences, about half of them appearing once. The chain couples TRBV6-6 to TRBJ1-1, with 7 bases lining up with TRBD1. The sequence was obtained from a male donor with esophageal squamous cell carcinoma. Material: normal esophageal tissue next to the tumor. CDR3 coding DNA: TGTGCCAGCAGTTACTGGCAGGGGGAGACTGAAGCTTTCTTT. It specifies CASSYWQGETEAFF.